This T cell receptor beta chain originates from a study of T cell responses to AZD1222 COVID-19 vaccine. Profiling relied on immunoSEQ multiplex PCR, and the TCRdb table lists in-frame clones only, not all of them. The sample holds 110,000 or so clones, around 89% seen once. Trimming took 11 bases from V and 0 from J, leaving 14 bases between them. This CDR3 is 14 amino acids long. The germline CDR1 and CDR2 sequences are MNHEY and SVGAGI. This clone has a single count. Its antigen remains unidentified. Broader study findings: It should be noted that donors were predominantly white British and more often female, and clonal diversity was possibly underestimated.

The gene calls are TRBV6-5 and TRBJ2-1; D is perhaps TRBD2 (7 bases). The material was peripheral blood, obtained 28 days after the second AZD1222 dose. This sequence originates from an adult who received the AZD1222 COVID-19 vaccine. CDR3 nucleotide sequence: TGTGCCGAAGGGGGGGGGAGCTCCTACAATGAGCAGTTCTTC. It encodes CAEGGGSSYNEQFF.